The 2 T cell receptor beta chains reported below all come from one sample, sequenced in a study of T cells in localized non-small cell lung cancer (dated by TCRdb to between 2020 and 2021). The library relied on the immunoSEQ multiplex PCR assay. Imported from immuneACCESS, the table was reduced by TCRdb to in-frame sequences with V and J called. These copies leave out some clones; in studies compared against another copy, an unresolved V gene accounts for under half, and the cause of the remainder is not known. This sample gives just under 30,000 clones in total; roughly 87% of them show up just once. 10% of the sample is held by the ten biggest clonotypes. The sample in question was peripheral blood, obtained before any cancer treatment. Source of these receptors: a woman aged 35-75 years with stage I lung adenocarcinoma.

On this clone: The sample contains more than one DNA sequence encoding this CDR3. CDR3 DNA: TGTGCCAGCAGTTCAAGGGTGCACACTGAAGCTTTCTTT. Its translation: CASSSRVHTEAFF. The chain employs TRBV28 and TRBJ1-1; D gene unclear. Trimming removed 4 bases at V and 3 bases at J, with 9 bases between. Germline V CDR1 and CDR2: MDHEN, SYDVKM. CDR3 size: 13 residues.

This chain joins TRBV5-8 and TRBJ2-3; 10 bases are shared with TRBD2. After removal of 4 bases from V and 1 base from J, the junction contained 3 bases not matched to a gene. Germline-derived CDR1 and CDR2 are SGHTS and YDEGEE. The CDR3 consists of 15 residues. For the CDR3, the DNA is TGTGCCAGCAGCCAAACTAGCGGGGGCACAGATACGCAGTATTTT. Its protein product is CASSQTSGGTDTQYF.